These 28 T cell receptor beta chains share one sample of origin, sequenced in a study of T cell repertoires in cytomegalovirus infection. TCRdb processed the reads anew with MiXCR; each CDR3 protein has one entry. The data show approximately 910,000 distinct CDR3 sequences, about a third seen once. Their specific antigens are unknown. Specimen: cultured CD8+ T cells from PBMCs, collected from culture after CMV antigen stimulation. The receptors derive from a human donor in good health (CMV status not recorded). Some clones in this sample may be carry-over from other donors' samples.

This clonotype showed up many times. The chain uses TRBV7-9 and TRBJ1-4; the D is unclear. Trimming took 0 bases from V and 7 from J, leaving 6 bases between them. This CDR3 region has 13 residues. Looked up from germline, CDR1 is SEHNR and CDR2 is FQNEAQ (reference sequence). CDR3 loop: CASSLAAGEKLFF. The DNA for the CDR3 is TGTGCCAGCAGCTTAGCCGCGGGTGAAAAACTGTTTTTT.

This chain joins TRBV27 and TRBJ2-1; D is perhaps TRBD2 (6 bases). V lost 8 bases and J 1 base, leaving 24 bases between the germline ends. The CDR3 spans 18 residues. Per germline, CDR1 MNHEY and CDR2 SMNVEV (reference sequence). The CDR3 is CASGTVRQAGPSYNEQFF. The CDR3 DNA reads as TGTGCCAGCGGCACCGTAAGACAAGCGGGTCCTTCCTACAATGAGCAGTTCTTC.

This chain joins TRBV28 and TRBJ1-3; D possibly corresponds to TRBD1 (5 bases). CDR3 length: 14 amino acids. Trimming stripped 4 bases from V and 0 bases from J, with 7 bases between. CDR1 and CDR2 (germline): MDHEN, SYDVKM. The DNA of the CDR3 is TGTGCCAGCAGTTGGGGCAGCTCTGGAAACACCATATATTTT. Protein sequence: CASSWGSSGNTIYF.

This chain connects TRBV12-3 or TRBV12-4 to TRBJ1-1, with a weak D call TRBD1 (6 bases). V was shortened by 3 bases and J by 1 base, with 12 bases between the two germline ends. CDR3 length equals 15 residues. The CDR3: CASSLEGQQNTEAFF. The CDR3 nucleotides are TGTGCCAGCAGTTTGGAGGGACAACAGAACACTGAAGCTTTCTTT.

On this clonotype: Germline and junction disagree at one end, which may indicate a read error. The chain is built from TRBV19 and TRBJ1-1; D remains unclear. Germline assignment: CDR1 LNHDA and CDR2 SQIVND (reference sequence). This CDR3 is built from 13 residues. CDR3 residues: CVSSISENTEAFF. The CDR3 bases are TGTGTCAGTAGTATCAGCGAGAACACTGAAGCTTTCTTT.

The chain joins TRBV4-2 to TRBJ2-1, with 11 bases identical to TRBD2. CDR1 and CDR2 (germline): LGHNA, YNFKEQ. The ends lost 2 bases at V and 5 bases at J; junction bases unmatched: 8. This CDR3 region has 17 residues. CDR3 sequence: CASSQRLAGPPNNEQFF. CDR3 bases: TGTGCCAGCAGCCAACGACTAGCGGGGCCCCCCAACAATGAGCAGTTCTTC.

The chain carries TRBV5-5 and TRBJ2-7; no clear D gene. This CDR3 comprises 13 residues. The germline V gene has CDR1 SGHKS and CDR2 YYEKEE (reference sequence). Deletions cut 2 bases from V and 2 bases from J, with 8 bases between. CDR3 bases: TGTGCCAGCAGCTTCTCAGAAGCCTACGAGCAGTACGTC. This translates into CASSFSEAYEQYV.

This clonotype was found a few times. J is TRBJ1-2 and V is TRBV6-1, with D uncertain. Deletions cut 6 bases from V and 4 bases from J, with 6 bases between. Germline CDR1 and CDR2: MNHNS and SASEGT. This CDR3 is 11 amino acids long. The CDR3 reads CASREFYGYTF. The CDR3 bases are TGTGCCAGCAGGGAGTTCTATGGCTACACCTTC.

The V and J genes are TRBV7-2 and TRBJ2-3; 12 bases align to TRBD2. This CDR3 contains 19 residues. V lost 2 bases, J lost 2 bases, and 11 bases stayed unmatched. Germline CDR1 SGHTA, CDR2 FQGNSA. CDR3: CASSLTSGGTNLYTDTQYF. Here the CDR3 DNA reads TGTGCCAGCAGCTTAACTAGCGGGGGGACTAACTTATACACAGATACGCAGTATTTT. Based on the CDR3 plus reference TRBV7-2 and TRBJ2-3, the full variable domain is GAGVSQSPSNKVTEKGKDVELRCDPISGHTALYWYRQSLGQGLEFLIYFQGNSAPDKSGLPSDRFSAERTGGSVSTLTIQRTQQEDSAVYLCASSLTSGGTNLYTDTQYFGPGTRLTVL.

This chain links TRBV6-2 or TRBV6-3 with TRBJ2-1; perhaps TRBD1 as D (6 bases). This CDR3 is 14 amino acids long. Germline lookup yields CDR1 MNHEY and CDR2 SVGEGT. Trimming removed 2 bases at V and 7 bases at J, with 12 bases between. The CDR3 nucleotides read TGTGCCAGCAGTTACACAGGGCCTGGTAATGAGCAGTTCTTC. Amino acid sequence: CASSYTGPGNEQFF.

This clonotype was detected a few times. Here the CDR3 DNA reads TGTGCCAGCAGTTTATCAGACCCGCAGGGGGGACAGCCCCAGCATTTT. Amino acids: CASSLSDPQGGQPQHF. V usage is TRBV27 and J usage is TRBJ1-5; 7 bases fit TRBD1. With V trimmed by 0 bases and J by 7 bases, 9 bases remained unmatched. The CDR3 sequence is 16 residues long. Germline CDR1 MNHEY, CDR2 SMNVEV (reference sequence).

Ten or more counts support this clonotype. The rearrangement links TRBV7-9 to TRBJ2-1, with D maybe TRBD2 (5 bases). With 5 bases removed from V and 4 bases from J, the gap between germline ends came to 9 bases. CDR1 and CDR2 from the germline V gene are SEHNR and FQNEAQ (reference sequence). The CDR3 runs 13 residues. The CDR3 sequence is CASSAGLYNEQFF. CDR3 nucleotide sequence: TGTGCCAGCAGCGCTGGACTTTACAATGAGCAGTTCTTC.

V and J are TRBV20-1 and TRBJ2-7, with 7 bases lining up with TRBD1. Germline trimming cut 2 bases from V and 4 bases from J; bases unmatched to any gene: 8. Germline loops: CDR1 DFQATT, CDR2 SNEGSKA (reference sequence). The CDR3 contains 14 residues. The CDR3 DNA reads TGCAGTGCTAGACCCAGGACAGGCGGGTACGAGCAGTACTTC. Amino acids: CSARPRTGGYEQYF.

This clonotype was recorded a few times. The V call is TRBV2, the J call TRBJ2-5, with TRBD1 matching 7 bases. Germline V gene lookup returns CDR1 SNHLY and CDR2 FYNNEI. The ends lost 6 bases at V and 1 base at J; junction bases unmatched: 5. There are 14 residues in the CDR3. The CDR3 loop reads CASRGQPFQETQYF. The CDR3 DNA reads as TGTGCCAGCAGGGGACAGCCCTTCCAAGAGACCCAGTACTTC.

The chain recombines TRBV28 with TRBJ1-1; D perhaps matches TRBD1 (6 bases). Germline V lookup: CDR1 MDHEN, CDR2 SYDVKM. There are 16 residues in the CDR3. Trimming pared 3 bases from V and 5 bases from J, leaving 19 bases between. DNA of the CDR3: TGTGCCAGCAGTTTTTCAGGGGCCCTGAGTGAGACTGAAGCTTTCTTT. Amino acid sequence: CASSFSGALSETEAFF. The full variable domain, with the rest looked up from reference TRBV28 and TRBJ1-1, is DVKVTQSSRYLVKRTGEKVFLECVQDMDHENMFWYRQDPGLGLRLIYFSYDVKMKEKGDIPEGYSVSREKKERFSLILESASTNQTSMYLCASSFSGALSETEAFFGQGTRLTVV.

The CDR3 DNA is TGCAGTGCTAGAGAACGGGCGGGGGGCGATGAGCAGTTCTTC. It is translated as CSARERAGGDEQFF. This chain connects TRBV20-1 to TRBJ2-1; 8 bases align to TRBD2. The CDR3 sequence is 14 residues long. Trimming took 0 bases from V and 8 from J; bases not matched to a gene: 6. The germline V gene encodes CDR1 DFQATT and CDR2 SNEGSKA (reference sequence).

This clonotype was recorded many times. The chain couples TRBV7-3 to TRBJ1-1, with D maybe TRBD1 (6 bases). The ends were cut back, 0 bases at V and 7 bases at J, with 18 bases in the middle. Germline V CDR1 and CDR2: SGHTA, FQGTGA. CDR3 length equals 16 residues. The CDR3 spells CASSLTSYRAENEAFF. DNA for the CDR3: TGTGCCAGCAGCTTAACGTCTTACAGGGCCGAAAATGAAGCTTTCTTT.

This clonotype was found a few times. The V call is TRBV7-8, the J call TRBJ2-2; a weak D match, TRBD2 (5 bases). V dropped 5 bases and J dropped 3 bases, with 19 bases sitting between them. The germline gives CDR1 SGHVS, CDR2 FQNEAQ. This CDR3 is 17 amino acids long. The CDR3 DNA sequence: TGTGCCAGCAGCCTGCCAAGGGCCGAGGAGGACACCGGGGAGCTGTTTTTT. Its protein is CASSLPRAEEDTGELFF.

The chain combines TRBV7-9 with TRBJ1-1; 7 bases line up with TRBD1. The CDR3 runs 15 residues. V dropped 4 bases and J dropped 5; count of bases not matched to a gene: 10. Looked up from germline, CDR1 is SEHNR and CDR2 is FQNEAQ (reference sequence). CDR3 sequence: CASSSLRDSGTEAFF. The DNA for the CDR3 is TGTGCCAGCAGCTCTCTCCGGGACAGTGGGACTGAAGCTTTCTTT.

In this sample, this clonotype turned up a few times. CDR3 loop: CASSQPARGDTEAFF. CDR3 DNA sequence: TGTGCCAGCAGCCAACCCGCAAGGGGCGACACTGAAGCTTTCTTT. The chain recombines TRBV11-2 with TRBJ1-1, with D perhaps TRBD1 (5 bases). Germline CDR1 and CDR2: SGHAT and FQNNGV. The CDR3 has 15 residues. V shed 5 bases and J shed 3 bases, with 16 bases lying between them.

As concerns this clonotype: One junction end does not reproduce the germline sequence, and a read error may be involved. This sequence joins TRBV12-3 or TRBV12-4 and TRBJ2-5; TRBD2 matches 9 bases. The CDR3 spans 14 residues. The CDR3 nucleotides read TGTGCCAACAGTTTACGGCTAGCGGGGGAGACCCAGTACTTC. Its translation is CANSLRLAGETQYF.

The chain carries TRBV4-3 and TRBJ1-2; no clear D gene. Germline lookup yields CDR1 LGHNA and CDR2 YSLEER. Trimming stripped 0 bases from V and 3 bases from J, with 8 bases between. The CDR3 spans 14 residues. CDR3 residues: CASSQDWEDYGYTF. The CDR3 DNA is TGCGCCAGCAGCCAAGATTGGGAAGACTATGGCTACACCTTC.

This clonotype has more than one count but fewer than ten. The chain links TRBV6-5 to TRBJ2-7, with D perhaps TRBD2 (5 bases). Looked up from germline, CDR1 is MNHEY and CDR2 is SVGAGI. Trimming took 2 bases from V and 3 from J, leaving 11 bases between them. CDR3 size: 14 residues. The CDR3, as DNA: TGTGCCAGCAGTTACGCCGGGAATATCTACGAGCAGTACTTC. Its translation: CASSYAGNIYEQYF.

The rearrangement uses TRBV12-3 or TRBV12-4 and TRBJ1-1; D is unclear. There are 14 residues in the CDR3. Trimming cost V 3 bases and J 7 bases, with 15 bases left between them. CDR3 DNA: TGTGCCAGCAGTTTCATTTATTCGGGGTATGAAGCTTTCTTT. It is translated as CASSFIYSGYEAFF.

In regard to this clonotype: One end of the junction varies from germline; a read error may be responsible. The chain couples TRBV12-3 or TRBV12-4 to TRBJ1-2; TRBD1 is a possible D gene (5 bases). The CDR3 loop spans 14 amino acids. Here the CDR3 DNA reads TGTGCCAGCAGTTTGGAACCCCGGGGGAGCGGCTACTCCTTC. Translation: CASSLEPRGSGYSF.

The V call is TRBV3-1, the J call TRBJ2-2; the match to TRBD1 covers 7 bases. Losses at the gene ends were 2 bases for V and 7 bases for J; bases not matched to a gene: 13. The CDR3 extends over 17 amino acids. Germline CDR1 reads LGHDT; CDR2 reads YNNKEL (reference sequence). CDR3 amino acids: CASSQIGSVTGNGELFF. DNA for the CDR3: TGTGCCAGCAGCCAAATCGGGTCCGTGACAGGGAACGGGGAGCTGTTTTTT.

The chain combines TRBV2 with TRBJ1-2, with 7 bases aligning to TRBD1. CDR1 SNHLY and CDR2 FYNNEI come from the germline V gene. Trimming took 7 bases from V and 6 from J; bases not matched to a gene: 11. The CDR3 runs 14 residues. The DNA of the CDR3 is TGTGCCAGCACTAAGGGGGCAGGTTTGGATGGCTACACCTTC. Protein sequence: CASTKGAGLDGYTF.

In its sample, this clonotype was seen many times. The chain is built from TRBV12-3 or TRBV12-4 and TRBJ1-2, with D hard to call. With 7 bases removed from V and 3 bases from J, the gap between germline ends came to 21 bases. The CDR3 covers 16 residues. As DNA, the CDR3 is TGTGCCAGCACCTCCCCATGGGGTAGGCATGACTATGGCTACACCTTC. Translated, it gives CASTSPWGRHDYGYTF.